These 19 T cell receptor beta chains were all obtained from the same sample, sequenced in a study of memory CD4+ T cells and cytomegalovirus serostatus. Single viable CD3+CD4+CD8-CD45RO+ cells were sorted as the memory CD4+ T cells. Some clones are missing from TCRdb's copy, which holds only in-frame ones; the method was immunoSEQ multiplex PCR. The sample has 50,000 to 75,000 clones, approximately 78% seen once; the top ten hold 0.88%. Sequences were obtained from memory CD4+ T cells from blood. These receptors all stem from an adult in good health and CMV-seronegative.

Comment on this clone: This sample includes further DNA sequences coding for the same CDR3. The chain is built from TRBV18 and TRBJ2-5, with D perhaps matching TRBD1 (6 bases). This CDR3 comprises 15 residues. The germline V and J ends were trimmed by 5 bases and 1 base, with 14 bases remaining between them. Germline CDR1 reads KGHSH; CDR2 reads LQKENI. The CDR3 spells CASSSNQGPQETQYF. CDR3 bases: TGTGCCAGCTCATCGAATCAGGGGCCCCAAGAGACCCAGTACTTC.

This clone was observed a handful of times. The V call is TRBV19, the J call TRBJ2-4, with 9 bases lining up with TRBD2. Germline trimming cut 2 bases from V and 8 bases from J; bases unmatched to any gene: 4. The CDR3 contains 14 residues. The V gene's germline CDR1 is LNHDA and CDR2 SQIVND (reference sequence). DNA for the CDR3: TGTGCCAGTAGTATATTAGCGGGAGAGCACATTCAGTACTTC. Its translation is CASSILAGEHIQYF.

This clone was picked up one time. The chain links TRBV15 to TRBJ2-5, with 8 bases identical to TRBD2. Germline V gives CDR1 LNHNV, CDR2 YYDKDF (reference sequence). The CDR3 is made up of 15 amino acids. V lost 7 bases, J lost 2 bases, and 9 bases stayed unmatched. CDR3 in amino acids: CATTTGGGRQETQYF. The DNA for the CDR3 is TGTGCCACCACCACGGGGGGGGGTCGACAAGAGACCCAGTACTTC. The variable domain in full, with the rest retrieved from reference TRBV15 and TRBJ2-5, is DAMVIQNPRYQVTQFGKPVTLSCSQTLNHNVMYWYQQKSSQAPKLLFHYYDKDFNNEADTPDNFQSRRPNTSFCFLDIRSPGLGDTAMYLCATTTGGGRQETQYFGPGTRLLVL.

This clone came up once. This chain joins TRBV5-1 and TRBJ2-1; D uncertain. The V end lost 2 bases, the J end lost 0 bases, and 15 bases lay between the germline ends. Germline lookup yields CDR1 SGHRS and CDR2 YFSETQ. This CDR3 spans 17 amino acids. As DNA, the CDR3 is TGCGCCAGCAGCTTAGGCCCTCGACTGAGCTCCTACAATGAGCAGTTCTTC. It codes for CASSLGPRLSSYNEQFF.

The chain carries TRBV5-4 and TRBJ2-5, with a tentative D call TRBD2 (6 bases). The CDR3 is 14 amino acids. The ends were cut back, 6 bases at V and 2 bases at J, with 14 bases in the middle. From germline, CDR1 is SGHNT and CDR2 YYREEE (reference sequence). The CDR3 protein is CASTYRTTQETQYF. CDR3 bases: TGTGCCAGCACCTACAGGACTACACAAGAGACCCAGTACTTC.

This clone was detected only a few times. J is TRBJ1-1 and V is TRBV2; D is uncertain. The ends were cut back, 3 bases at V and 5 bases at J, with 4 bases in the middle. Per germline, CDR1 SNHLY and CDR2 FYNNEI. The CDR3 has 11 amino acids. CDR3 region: CASSDWTEAFF. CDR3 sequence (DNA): TGTGCCAGCAGTGATTGGACTGAAGCTTTCTTT.

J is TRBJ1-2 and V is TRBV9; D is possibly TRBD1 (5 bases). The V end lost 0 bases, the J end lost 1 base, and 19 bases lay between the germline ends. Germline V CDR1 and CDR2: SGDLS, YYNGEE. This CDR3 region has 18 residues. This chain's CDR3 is CASSVGTSLVRSNYGYTF. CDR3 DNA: TGTGCCAGCAGCGTAGGGACATCTCTCGTAAGAAGTAACTATGGCTACACCTTC.

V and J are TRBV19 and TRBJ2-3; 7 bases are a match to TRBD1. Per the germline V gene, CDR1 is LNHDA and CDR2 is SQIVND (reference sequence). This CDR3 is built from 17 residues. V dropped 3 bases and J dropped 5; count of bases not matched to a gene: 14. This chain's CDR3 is CASSMGGKGAWGDTQYF. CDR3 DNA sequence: TGTGCCAGTAGTATGGGCGGAAAGGGGGCTTGGGGAGATACGCAGTATTTT.

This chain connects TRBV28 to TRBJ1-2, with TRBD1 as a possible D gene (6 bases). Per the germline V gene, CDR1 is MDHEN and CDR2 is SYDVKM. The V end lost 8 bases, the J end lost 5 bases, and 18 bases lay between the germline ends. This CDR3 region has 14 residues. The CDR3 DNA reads TGTGCCAGCCGTTCCTTAGGGCAGGGGTATGGCTACACCTTC. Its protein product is CASRSLGQGYGYTF.

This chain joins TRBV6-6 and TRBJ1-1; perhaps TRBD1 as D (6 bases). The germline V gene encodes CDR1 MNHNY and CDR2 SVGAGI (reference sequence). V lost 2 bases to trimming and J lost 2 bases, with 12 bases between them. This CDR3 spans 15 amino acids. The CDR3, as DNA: TGTGCCAGCAGTTACCACCGGACAGATAACACTGAAGCTTTCTTT. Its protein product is CASSYHRTDNTEAFF.

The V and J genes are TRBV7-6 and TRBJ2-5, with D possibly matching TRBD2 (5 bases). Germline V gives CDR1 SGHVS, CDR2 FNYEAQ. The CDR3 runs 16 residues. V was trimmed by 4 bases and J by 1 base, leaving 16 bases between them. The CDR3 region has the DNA TGTGCCAGCAGCTCGGAGCGGCGCCAGCCCCAAGAGACCCAGTACTTC. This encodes CASSSERRQPQETQYF. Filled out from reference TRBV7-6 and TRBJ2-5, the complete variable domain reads GAGVSQSPRYKVTKRGQDVALRCDPISGHVSLYWYRQALGQGPEFLTYFNYEAQQDKSGLPNDRFSAERPEGSISTLTIQRTEQRDSAMYRCASSSERRQPQETQYFGPGTRLLVL.

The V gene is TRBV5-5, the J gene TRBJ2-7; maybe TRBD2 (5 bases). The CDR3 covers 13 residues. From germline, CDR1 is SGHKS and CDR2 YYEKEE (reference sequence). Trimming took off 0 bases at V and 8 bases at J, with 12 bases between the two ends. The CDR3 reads CASSLGTAVQQYF. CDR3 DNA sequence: TGTGCCAGCAGCTTGGGGACTGCCGTCCAGCAGTACTTC.

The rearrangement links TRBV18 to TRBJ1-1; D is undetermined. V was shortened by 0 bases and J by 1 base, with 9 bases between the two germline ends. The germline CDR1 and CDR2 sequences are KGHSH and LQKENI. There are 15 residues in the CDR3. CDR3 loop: CASSPPGFRNTEAFF. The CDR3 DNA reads TGTGCCAGCTCACCACCGGGTTTTCGGAACACTGAAGCTTTCTTT.

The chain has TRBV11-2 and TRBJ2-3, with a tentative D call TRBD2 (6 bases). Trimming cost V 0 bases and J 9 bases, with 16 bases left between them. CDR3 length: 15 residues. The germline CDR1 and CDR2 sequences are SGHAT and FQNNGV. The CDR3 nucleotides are TGTGCCAGCAGCTTAGACCGTCAGCCCCGGGGGACGCAGTATTTT. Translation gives CASSLDRQPRGTQYF.

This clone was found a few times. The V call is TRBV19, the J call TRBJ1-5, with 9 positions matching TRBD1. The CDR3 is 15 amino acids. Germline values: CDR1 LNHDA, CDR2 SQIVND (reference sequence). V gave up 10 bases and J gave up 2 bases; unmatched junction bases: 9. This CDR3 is CANGDRGEGNQPQHF. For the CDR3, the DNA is TGTGCCAACGGCGACAGGGGGGAAGGCAATCAGCCCCAGCATTTT.

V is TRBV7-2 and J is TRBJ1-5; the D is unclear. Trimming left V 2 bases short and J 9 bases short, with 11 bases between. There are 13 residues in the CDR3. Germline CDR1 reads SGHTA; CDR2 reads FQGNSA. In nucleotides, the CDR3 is TGTGCCAGCAGCTTAACGGCCCCCGGGCCCCAGCATTTT. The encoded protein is CASSLTAPGPQHF.

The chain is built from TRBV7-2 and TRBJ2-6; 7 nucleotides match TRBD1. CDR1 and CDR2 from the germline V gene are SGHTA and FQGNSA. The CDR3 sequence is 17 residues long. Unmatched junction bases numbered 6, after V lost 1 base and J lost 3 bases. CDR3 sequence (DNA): TGTGCCAGCAGCTTAGAGACAGGGCTGGGTGGGGCCAACGTCCTGACTTTC. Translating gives CASSLETGLGGANVLTF. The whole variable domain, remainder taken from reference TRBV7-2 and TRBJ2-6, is GAGVSQSPSNKVTEKGKDVELRCDPISGHTALYWYRQSLGQGLEFLIYFQGNSAPDKSGLPSDRFSAERTGGSVSTLTIQRTQQEDSAVYLCASSLETGLGGANVLTFGAGSRLTVL.

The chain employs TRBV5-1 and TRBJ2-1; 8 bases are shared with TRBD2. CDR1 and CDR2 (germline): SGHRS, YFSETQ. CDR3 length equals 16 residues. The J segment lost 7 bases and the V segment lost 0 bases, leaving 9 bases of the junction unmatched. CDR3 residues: CASSLVGLVTGNEQFF. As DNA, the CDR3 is TGCGCCAGCAGCTTGGTGGGACTAGTTACTGGTAATGAGCAGTTCTTC.

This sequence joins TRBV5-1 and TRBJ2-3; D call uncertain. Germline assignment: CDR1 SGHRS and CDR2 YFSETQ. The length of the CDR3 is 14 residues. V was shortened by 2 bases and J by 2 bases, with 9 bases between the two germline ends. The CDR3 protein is CASSFGSLTDTQYF. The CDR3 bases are TGCGCCAGCAGCTTTGGTTCCCTCACAGATACGCAGTATTTT.